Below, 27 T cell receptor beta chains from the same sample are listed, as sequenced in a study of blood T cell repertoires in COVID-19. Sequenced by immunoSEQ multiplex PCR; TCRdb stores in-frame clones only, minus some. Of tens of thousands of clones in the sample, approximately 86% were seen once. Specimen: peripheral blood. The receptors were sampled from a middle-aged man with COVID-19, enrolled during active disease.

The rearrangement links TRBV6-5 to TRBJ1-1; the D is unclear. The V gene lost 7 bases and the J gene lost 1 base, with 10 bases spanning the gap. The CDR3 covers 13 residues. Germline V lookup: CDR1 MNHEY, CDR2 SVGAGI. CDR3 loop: CASTNSWNTEAFF. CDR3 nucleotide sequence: TGTGCCAGCACGAACTCATGGAACACTGAAGCTTTCTTT.

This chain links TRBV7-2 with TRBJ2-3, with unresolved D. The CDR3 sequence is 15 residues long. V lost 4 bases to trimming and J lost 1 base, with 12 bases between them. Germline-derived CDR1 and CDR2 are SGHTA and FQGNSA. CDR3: CASSSPVAGTDTQYF. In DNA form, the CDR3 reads TGTGCCAGCAGCTCGCCCGTGGCGGGCACAGATACGCAGTATTTT.

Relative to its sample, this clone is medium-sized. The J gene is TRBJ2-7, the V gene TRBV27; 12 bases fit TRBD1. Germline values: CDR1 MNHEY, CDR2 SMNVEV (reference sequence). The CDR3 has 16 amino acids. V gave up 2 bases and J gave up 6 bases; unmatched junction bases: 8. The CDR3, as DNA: TGTGCCAGCAGTTTAACCCTAGGGACAGGGGGCCTCGAGCAGTACTTC. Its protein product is CASSLTLGTGGLEQYF.

The CDR3 DNA reads as TGTGCCAGCAGCCAATACACCAGCGGGGTTACCGAAGAGACCCAGTACTTC. It translates to CASSQYTSGVTEETQYF. V is TRBV27 and J is TRBJ2-5; 7 bases are a match to TRBD2. Germline-derived CDR1 and CDR2 are MNHEY and SMNVEV (reference sequence). The CDR3 consists of 17 residues. The trim removed 6 bases at V and 3 bases at J, leaving 16 bases unmatched.

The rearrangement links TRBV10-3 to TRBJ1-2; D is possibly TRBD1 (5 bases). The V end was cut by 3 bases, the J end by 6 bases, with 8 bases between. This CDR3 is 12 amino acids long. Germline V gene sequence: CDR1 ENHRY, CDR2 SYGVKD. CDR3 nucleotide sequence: TGTGCCATCAGTGACGGGGGAAATGGCTACACCTTC. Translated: CAISDGGNGYTF.

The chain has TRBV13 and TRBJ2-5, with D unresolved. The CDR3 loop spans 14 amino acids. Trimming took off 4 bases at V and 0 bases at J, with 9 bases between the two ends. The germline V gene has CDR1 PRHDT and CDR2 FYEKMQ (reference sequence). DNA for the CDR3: TGTGCCAGCAGCTCGGTCCGGGACCAAGAGACCCAGTACTTC. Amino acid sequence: CASSSVRDQETQYF.

CDR3 sequence reads: CASSEARNTYTEAFF. The CDR3 DNA reads as TGTGCCAGCAGTGAAGCGAGGAACACTTACACTGAAGCTTTCTTT. This rearrangement joins TRBV6-1 to TRBJ1-1; D remains unclear. The germline V and J ends were trimmed by 0 bases and 3 bases, with 11 bases remaining between them. Germline V gene data show CDR1 as MNHNS and CDR2 as SASEGT. The CDR3 runs 15 residues.

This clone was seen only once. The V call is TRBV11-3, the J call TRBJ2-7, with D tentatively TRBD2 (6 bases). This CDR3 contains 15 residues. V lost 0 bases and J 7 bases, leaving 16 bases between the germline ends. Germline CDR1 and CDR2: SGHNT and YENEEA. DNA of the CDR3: TGTGCCAGCAGCTTAGATCCCGTAGCGGATAATGAGCAGTACTTC. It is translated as CASSLDPVADNEQYF.

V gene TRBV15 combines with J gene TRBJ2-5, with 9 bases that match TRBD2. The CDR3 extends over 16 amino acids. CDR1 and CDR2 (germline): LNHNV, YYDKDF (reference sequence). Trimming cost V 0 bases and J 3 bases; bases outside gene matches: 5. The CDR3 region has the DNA TGTGCCACCAGCAGAGAGTTAGCGGGAGTTAAAGAGACCCAGTACTTC. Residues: CATSRELAGVKETQYF.

The CDR3 spells CASSQLRRGPEGAFF. The CDR3 bases are TGTGCCAGCAGCCAACTCCGGAGGGGACCCGAGGGGGCTTTCTTT. The rearrangement joins TRBV3-1 (or the pseudogene TRBV3-2) to TRBJ1-1; TRBD1 might be the D (5 bases). V lost 2 bases and J 11 bases, leaving 21 bases between the germline ends. The CDR3 runs to 15 residues. Germline V gene lookup returns CDR1 LGHDT and CDR2 YNNKEL (reference sequence).

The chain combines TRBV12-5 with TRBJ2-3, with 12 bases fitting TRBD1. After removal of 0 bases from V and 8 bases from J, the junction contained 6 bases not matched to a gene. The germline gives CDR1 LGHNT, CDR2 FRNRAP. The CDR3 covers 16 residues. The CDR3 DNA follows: TGTGCTAGTGGTTTGGTGGTGGGGACAGGGGGCGGTACGCAGTATTTT. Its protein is CASGLVVGTGGGTQYF.

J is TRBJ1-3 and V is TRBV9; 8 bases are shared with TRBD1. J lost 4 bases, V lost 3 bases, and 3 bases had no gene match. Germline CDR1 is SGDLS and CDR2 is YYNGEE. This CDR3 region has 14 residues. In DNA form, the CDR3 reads TGTGCCAGCAGCGGACAGGGGTTGGGAAACACCATATATTTT. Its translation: CASSGQGLGNTIYF.

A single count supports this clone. The CDR3 nucleotides are TGTGCCAGCAGTTTGGGGAGGTGGAATGAGCAGTTCTTC. It codes for CASSLGRWNEQFF. This chain connects TRBV27 to TRBJ2-1; TRBD2 is a possible D gene (6 bases). Germline-derived CDR1 and CDR2 are MNHEY and SMNVEV (reference sequence). The CDR3 loop spans 13 amino acids. V was shortened by 3 bases and J by 7 bases, with 10 bases between the two germline ends.

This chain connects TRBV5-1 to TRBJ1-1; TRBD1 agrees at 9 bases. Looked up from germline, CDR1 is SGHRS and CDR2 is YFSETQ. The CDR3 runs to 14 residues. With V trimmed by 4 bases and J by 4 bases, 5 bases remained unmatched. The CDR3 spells CASSKGQGITEAFF. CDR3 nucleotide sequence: TGCGCCAGCAGCAAGGGACAGGGAATCACTGAAGCTTTCTTT.

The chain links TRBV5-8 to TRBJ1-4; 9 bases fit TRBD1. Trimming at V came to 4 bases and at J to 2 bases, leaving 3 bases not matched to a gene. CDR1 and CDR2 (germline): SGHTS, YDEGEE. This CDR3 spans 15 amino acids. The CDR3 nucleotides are TGTGCCAGCAGCATTGGACAGGGGACTAATGAAAAACTGTTTTTT. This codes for CASSIGQGTNEKLFF.

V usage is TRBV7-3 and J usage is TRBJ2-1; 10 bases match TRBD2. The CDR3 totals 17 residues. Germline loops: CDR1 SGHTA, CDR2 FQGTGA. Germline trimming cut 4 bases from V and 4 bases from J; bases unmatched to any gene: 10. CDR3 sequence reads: CASSSSPVLAGYNEQFF. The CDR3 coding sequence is TGTGCCAGCAGCTCATCACCGGTACTAGCGGGATACAATGAGCAGTTCTTC.

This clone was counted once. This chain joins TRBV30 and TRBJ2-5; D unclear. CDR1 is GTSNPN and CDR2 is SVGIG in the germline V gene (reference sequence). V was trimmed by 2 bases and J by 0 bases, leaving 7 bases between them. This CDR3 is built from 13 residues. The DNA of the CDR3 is TGTGCCTGGAGTAGAACGGACCAAGAGACCCAGTACTTC. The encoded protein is CAWSRTDQETQYF.

The CDR3 nucleotides are TGTGCCTGGACCGGGACAGGGGGACTTGGTGGCTACACCTTC. As protein: CAWTGTGGLGGYTF. The chain carries TRBV30 and TRBJ1-2; 11 nucleotides agree with TRBD1. The V gene's germline CDR1 is GTSNPN and CDR2 SVGIG (reference sequence). The V gene end was trimmed by 4 bases and the J gene end by 7 bases; junction bases not matched to a gene: 8. This CDR3 has 14 residues. Filled out from reference TRBV30 and TRBJ1-2, the complete variable domain reads SQTIHQWPATLVQPVGSPLSLECTVEGTSNPNLYWYRQAAGRGLQLLFYSVGIGQISSEVPQNLSASRPQDRQFILSSKKLLLSDSGFYLCAWTGTGGLGGYTFGSGTRLTVV.

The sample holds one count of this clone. The chain's CDR3 is CASSFYRVTEAFF. In nucleotides, the CDR3 is TGTGCCAGCAGCTTCTACAGGGTCACTGAAGCTTTCTTT. This chain uses TRBV7-2 with TRBJ1-1; D is possibly TRBD1 (6 bases). With 3 bases removed from V and 4 bases from J, the gap between germline ends came to 9 bases. CDR3 length equals 13 residues. The germline gives CDR1 SGHTA, CDR2 FQGNSA.

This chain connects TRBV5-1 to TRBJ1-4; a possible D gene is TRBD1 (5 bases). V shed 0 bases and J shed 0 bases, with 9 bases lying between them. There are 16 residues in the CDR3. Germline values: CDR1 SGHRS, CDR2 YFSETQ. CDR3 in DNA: TGCGCCAGCAGCTTGGGGTCGACAGCAACTAATGAAAAACTGTTTTTT. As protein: CASSLGSTATNEKLFF.

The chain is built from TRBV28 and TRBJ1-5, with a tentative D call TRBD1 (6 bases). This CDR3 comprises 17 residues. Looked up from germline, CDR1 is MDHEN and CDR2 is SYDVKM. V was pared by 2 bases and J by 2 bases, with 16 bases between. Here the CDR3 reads CASSLPGRGMGNQPQHF. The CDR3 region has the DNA TGTGCCAGCAGTTTACCCGGCAGGGGAATGGGCAATCAGCCCCAGCATTTT.

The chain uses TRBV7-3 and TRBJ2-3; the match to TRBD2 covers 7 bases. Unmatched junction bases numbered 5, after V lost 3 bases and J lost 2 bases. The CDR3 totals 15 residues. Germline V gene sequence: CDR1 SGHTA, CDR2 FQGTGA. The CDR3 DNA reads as TGTGCCAGCAGCTTCGGCGGGGGAAACACAGATACGCAGTATTTT. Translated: CASSFGGGNTDTQYF.

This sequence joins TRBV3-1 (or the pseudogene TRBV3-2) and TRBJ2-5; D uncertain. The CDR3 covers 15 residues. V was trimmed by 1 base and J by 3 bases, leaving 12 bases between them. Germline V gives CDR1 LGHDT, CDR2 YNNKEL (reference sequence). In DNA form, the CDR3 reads TGTGCCAGCAGCCAAGTCCGATTTGGAGAAGAGACCCAGTACTTC. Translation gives CASSQVRFGEETQYF.

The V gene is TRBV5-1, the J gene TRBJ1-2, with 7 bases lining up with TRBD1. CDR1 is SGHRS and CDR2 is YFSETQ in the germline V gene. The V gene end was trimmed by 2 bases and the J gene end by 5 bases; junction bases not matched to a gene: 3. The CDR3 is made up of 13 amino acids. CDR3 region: CASSFGTVYGYTF. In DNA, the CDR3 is TGCGCCAGCAGCTTCGGGACAGTTTATGGCTACACCTTC.

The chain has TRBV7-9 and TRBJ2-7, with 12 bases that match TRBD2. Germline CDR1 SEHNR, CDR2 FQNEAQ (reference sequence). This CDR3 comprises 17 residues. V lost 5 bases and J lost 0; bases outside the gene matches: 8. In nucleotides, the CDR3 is TGTGCCAGCAGCCCGCACGGACTAGCGGGATCCTCCTACGAGCAGTACTTC. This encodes CASSPHGLAGSSYEQYF.

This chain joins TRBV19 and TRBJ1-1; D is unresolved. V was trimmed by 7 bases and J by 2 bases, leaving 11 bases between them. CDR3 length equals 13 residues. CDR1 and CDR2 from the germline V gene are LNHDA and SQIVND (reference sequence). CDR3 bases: TGTGCCAGTACCTCGACACGAAACACTGAAGCTTTCTTT. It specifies CASTSTRNTEAFF.

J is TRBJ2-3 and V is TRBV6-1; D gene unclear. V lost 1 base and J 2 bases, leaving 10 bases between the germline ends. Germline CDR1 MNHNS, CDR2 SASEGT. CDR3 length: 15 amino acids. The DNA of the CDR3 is TGTGCCAGCAGTGAAGTGGGCGCCTACACAGATACGCAGTATTTT. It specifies CASSEVGAYTDTQYF.